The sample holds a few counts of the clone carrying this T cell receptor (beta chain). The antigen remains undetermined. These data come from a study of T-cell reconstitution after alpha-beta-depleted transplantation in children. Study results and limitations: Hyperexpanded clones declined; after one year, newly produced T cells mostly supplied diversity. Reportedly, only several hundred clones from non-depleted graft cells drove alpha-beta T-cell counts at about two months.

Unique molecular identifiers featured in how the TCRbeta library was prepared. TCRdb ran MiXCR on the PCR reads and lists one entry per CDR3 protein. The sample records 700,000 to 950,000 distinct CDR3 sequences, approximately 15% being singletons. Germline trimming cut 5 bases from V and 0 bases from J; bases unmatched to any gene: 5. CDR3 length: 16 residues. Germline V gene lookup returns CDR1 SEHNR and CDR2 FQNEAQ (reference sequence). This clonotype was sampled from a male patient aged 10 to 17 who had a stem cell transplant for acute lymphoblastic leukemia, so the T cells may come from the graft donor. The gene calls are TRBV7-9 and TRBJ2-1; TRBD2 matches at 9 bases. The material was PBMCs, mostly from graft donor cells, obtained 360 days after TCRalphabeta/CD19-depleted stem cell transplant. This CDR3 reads CASSVSGSFSYNEQFF. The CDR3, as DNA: TGTGCCAGCAGCGTTAGCGGGAGTTTCTCCTACAATGAGCAGTTCTTC. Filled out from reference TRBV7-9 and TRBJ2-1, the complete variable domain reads DTGVSQNPRHKITKRGQNVTFRCDPISEHNRLYWYRQTLGQGPEFLTYFQNEAQLEKSRLLSDRFSAERPKGSFSTLEIQRTEQGDSAMYLCASSVSGSFSYNEQFFGPGTRLTVL.